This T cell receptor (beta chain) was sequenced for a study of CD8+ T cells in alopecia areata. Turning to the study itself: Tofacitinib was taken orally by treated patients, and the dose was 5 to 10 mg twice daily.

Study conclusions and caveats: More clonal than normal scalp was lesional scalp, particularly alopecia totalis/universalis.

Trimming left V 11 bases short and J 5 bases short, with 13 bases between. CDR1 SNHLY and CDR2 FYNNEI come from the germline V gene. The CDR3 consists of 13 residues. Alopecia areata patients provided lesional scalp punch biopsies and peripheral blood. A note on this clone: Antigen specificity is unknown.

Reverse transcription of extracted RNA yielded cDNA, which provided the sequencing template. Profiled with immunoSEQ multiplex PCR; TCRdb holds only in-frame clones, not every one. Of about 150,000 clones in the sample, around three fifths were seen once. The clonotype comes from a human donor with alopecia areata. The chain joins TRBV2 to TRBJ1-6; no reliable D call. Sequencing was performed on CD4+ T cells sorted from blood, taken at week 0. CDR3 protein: CACTGLNNSPLHF. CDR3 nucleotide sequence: TGTGCCTGCACCGGGCTAAATAATTCACCCCTCCACTTT.